The sequence of this T cell receptor beta chain was determined in a study of blood T cells in healthy people across ages. This CDR3 is 13 amino acids long. Trimming stripped 6 bases from V and 4 bases from J, with 12 bases between. Looked up from germline, CDR1 is DFQATT and CDR2 is SNEGSKA (reference sequence). A second PCR, run for roughly 6 to 11 cycles, used a sample-barcoded 5' primer plus a J-beta primer mix. TCRdb called the 5' RACE reads again in MiXCR, with one record for every CDR3 protein. The repertoire includes 1,500,000 or so distinct CDR3 sequences, around 40% of them detected once, and about 4.1% sits in the top ten.

This chain connects TRBV20-1 to TRBJ1-4, with D tentatively TRBD1 (5 bases). The sample consisted of blood. The TCR comes from a young woman in good health. As DNA, the CDR3 is TGCAGTGCAAAGGAGGGGCGTAATGAAAAACTGTTTTTT. Protein product: CSAKEGRNEKLFF.